This record covers a single TCR beta chain. Many counts were recorded for this clonotype. Its antigen has not been determined. No clone much larger than this one lies a single base away; base qualities are absent. This sample was included in a study of identical twins (TCRdb year 2016). Regarding the research as a whole: The study deep-sequenced TCR alpha and beta repertoires from monozygotic twins, unrelated adults of various ages and cord blood to test whether fetal clonotypes persist. To rule out contamination, replicate twin experiments were performed at different times with different library preparation protocols.

Trimming takes 0 bases off V and 5 bases off J; junction bases not matched to a gene: 7. The germline V gene yields MNHEY for CDR1 and SVGAGI for CDR2. The CDR3 contains 16 residues, cysteine and phenylalanine counted. Only the CDR3 DNA stays, 48 bases, in frame from base 1. Library method: 5' RACE. Sequenced on an Illumina HiSeq 2000. Template switching introduced a universal primer binding site; the final cDNA contained a unique molecular identifier, enabling accurate counting of TCR cDNA molecules. Specific primers in the conserved constant-segment region were used to synthesize first-strand cDNA for the TCR alpha and beta chains. To control for contamination, each cDNA library was double barcoded with a SMART-Mk sample barcode plus Illumina barcodes. TruSeq adapter sequences along with Illumina sample barcodes were introduced in two successive PCR steps. Sequencing of the TCR alpha and beta cDNA libraries was done on the Illumina HiSeq platform using custom primers. The source study handled its data this way. MiGEC processed the raw reads to extract unique molecular identifiers, while MiXCR was used to determine the CDR3 positions. Recombination models were inferred per individual with the repgenHMM and IGoR tools using an EM algorithm. The analysis of shared clonotypes was done with the tcR package in R, with sharing normalized by the product of cloneset sizes. Out-of-frame nonproductive sequences were analyzed to study raw recombination free of thymic and clonal selection effects. Through fastp at Q25 and MiXCR, TCRdb rebuilt clones from the public reads, retaining in-frame beta chains. Identical CDR3 protein sequences are pooled into one entry, listed with their most common genes and DNA. The V and J calls were determined by TCRdb, not by the authors. Present in this sample are 500,000 to 650,000 distinct CDR3 sequences, around 7.5% of which were seen just once. The ten largest clones add up to 1.6% of the sample.

Every donor in the study was a healthy Caucasian. Three pairs of female monozygotic twins, all aged about 18 to 30 years, were included in the twin cohort. The RNA used for TCR libraries was isolated from peripheral blood mononuclear cells. Study-level results and caveats: Zero-insertion analyses could be partly confounded by invariant T cells such as MAIT and iNKT, though diverse VJ usage argued against such confounding for most clonotypes. Out-of-frame TCR alpha sequences shared between twins showed an excess of low generation-probability sequences compared with coincidental sharing between unrelated individuals. Because the same donors could not be followed over many years, the conclusions relied on cross-sectional statistical analysis. The excess sharing between twins in beta out-of-frame sequences was weaker because fewer shared sequences reduced the signal-to-noise ratio. Recombination models systematically underestimated out-of-frame TCR alpha sharing in monozygotic twins but agreed with sharing between unrelated individuals. Fewer insertions were carried by abundant cord blood beta clonotypes, a similar but weaker trend appeared in young adult naive repertoires, and no such trend appeared in memory repertoires.

The same sample was also studied in work on yellow fever vaccine responses in identical twins. From the second report: According to the authors, the vaccine-induced T cell response in identical twins seemed to be partly convergent and partly specific to each individual. The study precisely tracked vaccine-responding T cell clones in identical twins.

The chain is made from TRBV6-5 and TRBJ2-7, and 10 junction bases match TRBD2. The TCR sequence derives from a woman aged 18-29 years in good health. The material sequenced was PBMCs. The CDR3 is CASSYSHPGLANEQYF. DNA sequence: TGTGCCAGCAGTTACTCCCATCCGGGACTAGCGAACGAGCAGTACTTC.